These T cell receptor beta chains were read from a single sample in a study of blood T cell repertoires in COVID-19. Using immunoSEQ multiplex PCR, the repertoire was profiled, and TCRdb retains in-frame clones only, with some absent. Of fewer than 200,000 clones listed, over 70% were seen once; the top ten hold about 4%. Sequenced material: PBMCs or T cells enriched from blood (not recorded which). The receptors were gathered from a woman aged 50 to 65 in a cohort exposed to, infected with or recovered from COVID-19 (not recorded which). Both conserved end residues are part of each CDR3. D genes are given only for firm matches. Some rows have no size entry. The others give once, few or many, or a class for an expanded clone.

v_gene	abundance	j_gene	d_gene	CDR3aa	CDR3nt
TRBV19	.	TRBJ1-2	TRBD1	CASSPGQGLRYGYTF	TGTGCCAGTAGCCCGGGACAGGGGCTTCGCTATGGCTACACCTTC
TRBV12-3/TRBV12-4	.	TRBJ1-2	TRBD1	CASSTPGQPYTF	TGTGCCAGCAGTACACCGGGACAGCCTTACACCTTC
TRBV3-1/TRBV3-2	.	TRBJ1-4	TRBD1	CASRNFGTDNEKLFF	TGTGCCAGCAGAAATTTTGGGACAGACAATGAAAAACTGTTTTTT
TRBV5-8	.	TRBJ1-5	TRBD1	CASSLGRTGPNQPQHF	TGTGCCAGCAGCTTAGGGCGGACAGGCCCCAATCAGCCCCAGCATTTT
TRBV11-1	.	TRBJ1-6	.	CASSFEEESPLHF	TGTGCCAGCAGCTTTGAAGAAGAGTCACCCCTCCACTTT
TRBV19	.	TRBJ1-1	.	CASRGGATTVGTEAFF	TGTGCCAGTAGGGGAGGGGCGACCACGGTTGGCACTGAAGCTTTCTTT
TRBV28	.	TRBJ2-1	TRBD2	CASKAGGPRNEQFF	TGTGCCAGCAAAGCGGGGGGGCCGAGAAATGAGCAGTTCTTC
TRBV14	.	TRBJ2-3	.	CASSHDSPLTDTQYF	TGTGCCAGCAGCCACGACAGCCCACTCACAGATACGCAGTATTTT
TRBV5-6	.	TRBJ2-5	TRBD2	CASSFLSGGQETQYF	TGTGCCAGCAGCTTTCTTAGCGGGGGGCAAGAGACCCAGTACTTC
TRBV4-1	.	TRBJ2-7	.	CASSQDSSLWAEQYF	TGCGCCAGCAGCCAAGATAGTTCCCTGTGGGCCGAGCAGTACTTC
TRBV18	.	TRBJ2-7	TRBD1	CASSPDRKNYEQYF	TGTGCCAGCTCACCGGACAGGAAGAACTACGAGCAGTACTTC
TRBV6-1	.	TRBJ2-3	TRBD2	CASSEVAGVFLGQYF	TGTGCCAGCAGTGAAGTAGCGGGAGTCTTCTTGGGGCAGTATTTT
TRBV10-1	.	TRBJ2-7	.	CASGNSGTYEQYF	TGCGCCAGCGGTAATAGCGGCACCTACGAGCAGTACTTC
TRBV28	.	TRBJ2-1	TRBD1	CASRRGGREGNEQFF	TGTGCCAGCAGGAGAGGGGGCAGGGAAGGCAATGAGCAGTTCTTC
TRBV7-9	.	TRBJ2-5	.	CASSFDSEKTQYF	TGTGCCAGCAGCTTCGACAGCGAGAAGACCCAGTACTTC
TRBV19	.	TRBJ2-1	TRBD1	CASSLTGDSYNEQFF	TGTGCCAGTAGCCTAACAGGGGACTCCTACAATGAGCAGTTCTTC
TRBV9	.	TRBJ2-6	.	CASSVAGGSGANVLTF	TGTGCCAGCAGCGTAGCTGGGGGGTCTGGGGCCAACGTCCTGACTTTC
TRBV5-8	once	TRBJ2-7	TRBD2	CASSLLGRLAVSYEQYF	TGTGCCAGCAGCTTACTCGGACGACTAGCCGTCTCCTACGAGCAGTACTTC
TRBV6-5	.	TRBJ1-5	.	CASRTGSGSNQPQHF	TGTGCCAGCCGAACTGGCAGCGGGAGCAATCAGCCCCAGCATTTT
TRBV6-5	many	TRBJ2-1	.	CASGSDRIYNEQFF	TGTGCCAGCGGGTCCGACAGAATTTACAATGAGCAGTTCTTC
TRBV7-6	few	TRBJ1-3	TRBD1	CASSPMDRRASGNTIYF	TGTGCCAGCAGCCCCATGGACAGGAGGGCCTCTGGAAACACCATATATTTT
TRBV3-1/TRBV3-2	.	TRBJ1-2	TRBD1	CASSQDNRGGYTF	TGTGCCAGCAGCCAAGATAACAGGGGAGGCTACACCTTC
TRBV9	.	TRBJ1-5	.	CASSLGEWTQPQHF	TGTGCCAGCAGCCTCGGGGAGTGGACTCAGCCCCAGCATTTT
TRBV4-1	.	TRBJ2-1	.	CASSQDYRRDEQFF	TGCGCCAGCAGCCAAGATTACAGGAGGGATGAGCAGTTCTTC
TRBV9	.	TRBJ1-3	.	CASSVEVGGPSSGNTIYF	TGTGCCAGCAGCGTAGAGGTCGGGGGGCCAAGCTCTGGAAACACCATATATTTT
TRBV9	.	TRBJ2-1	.	CASSVRGGPRPNEQFF	TGTGCCAGCAGCGTACGGGGAGGCCCTCGTCCGAATGAGCAGTTCTTC
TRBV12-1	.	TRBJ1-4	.	CASSPTRKGTGREKLFF	TGTGCCAGCAGCCCCACACGAAAAGGGACAGGGAGAGAAAAACTGTTTTTT
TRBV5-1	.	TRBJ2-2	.	CASRRGIEVLPGELFF	TGCGCCAGCAGGAGGGGGATAGAGGTCCTCCCCGGGGAGCTGTTTTTT
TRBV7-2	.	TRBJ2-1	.	CASSPRGSTLRNEQFF	TGTGCCAGCAGCCCCCGGGGGTCCACCCTAAGGAATGAGCAGTTCTTC
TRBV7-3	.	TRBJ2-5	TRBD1	CASSRTGERWETQYF	TGTGCCAGCAGCCGGACAGGGGAAAGGTGGGAGACCCAGTACTTC
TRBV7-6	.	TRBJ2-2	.	CASSLALVGGGTGELFF	TGTGCCAGCAGCTTAGCGCTCGTAGGGGGGGGCACCGGGGAGCTGTTTTTT
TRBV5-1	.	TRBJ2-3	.	CASSLVAGSTDTQYF	TGCGCCAGCAGCTTGGTGGCTGGCAGCACAGATACGCAGTATTTT
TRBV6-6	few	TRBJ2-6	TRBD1	CASSPWTGASSGANVLTF	TGTGCCAGCAGTCCCTGGACAGGGGCCAGCTCTGGGGCCAACGTCCTGACTTTC
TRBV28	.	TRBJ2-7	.	CASSSGGNSYEQYF	TGTGCCAGCAGTAGCGGCGGGAACTCCTACGAGCAGTACTTC
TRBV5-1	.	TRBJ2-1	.	CASSLTGQHYNEQFF	TGCGCCAGCAGCTTGACCGGACAGCACTACAATGAGCAGTTCTTC
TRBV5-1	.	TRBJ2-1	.	CASSRVSDNEQFF	TGCGCCAGCAGCAGAGTTTCCGACAATGAGCAGTTCTTC
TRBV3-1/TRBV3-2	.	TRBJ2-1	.	CASSRSGTYNEQFF	TGTGCCAGCAGCCGTTCGGGGACCTACAATGAGCAGTTCTTC
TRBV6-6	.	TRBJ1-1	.	CASSYGRTDMNTEAFF	TGTGCCAGCAGTTACGGTCGGACAGATATGAACACTGAAGCTTTCTTT
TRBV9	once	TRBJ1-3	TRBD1	CASSAGQGYSGNTIYF	TGTGCCAGCAGCGCAGGACAGGGTTATTCTGGAAACACCATATATTTT
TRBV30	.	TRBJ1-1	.	CAWSVTPANTEAFF	TGTGCCTGGAGTGTGACTCCAGCGAACACTGAAGCTTTCTTT
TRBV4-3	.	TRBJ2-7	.	CASSQTQGFHNEQYF	TGCGCCAGCAGCCAAACACAGGGATTTCACAACGAGCAGTACTTC
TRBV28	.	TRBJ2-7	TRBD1	CASSPAGDRGHEQYF	TGTGCCAGCAGTCCGGCAGGGGACAGGGGGCACGAGCAGTACTTC
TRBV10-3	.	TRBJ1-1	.	CAISESRGGGTEAFF	TGTGCCATCAGTGAGTCGCGGGGGGGCGGCACTGAAGCTTTCTTT
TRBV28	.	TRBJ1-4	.	CATGATNEKLFF	TGTGCCACCGGGGCAACTAATGAAAAACTGTTTTTT
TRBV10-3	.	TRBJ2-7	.	CAISESGPTEQYF	TGTGCCATCAGTGAGTCTGGCCCGACTGAGCAGTACTTC
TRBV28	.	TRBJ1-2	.	CASSLVWDKIYGYTF	TGTGCCAGCAGTTTGGTCTGGGACAAGATCTATGGCTACACCTTC
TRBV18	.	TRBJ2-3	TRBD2	CASSPFTSGSTDTQYF	TGTGCCAGCTCACCATTCACTAGCGGGAGCACAGATACGCAGTATTTT
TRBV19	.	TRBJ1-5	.	CASSRGQFYSNQPQHF	TGTGCCAGTAGTAGGGGCCAATTCTATAGCAATCAGCCCCAGCATTTT
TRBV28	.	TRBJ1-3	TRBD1	CASSSYRGSGNTIYF	TGTGCCAGCAGTTCCTACAGGGGGTCTGGAAACACCATATATTTT
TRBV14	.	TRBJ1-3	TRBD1	CASSPRQGSGNTIYF	TGTGCCAGCAGCCCCAGACAGGGATCTGGAAACACCATATATTTT